This record concerns one TCR beta chain sequence. Its antigen is not known. The germline gives CDR1 SGHRS, CDR2 YFSETQ. This CDR3 is 15 amino acids long. V gave up 0 bases and J gave up 4 bases, with 13 bases separating them. The assay was immunoSEQ multiplex PCR, and TCRdb's table has in-frame clones only and misses some. This table holds 4,000 to 6,000 clones, 66% found once. This entry is derived from a study of CD8 T cell repertoires and HIV-1 epitope variants. Overall study context: Cultures ran around ten days, with IL-2, IL-7 and IL-15 added on days 3 and 7. Separate from the cultures, 1M uncultured T cells served as baseline.

Study results and limitations: The assay identified only TCR beta chains of antigen-proliferating T cells.

The source is a male donor with HIV. The chain is built from TRBV5-1 and TRBJ1-1; tentative D call: TRBD1 (6 bases). The sample taken for sequencing was cultured CD8+ T cells derived from PBMCs. The CDR3 sequence: CASSLALGAGTEAFF. Here the CDR3 DNA reads TGCGCCAGCAGCTTGGCTCTGGGGGCAGGCACTGAAGCTTTCTTT.